These 16 T cell receptor beta chains originate from one sample sequenced in a study of shared clonotypes between healthy human individuals. Generated by immunoSEQ multiplex PCR, the TCRdb table keeps only in-frame clones and is missing some. This sample yields about 2.1 million clones, of which 93% are seen a single time; 1.5% to 2% belongs to the top ten. It was CD45RO-negative cells, positively selected for CCR7, that made up naive CD8 cells, with terminally differentiated effector memory CD45RA+ cells excluded. Input material: naive CD8+ T cells from PBMCs. The source of these receptors is a man aged 18 to 29 in good health. Some clones in this sample may be carry-over from other donors' samples.

CDR3 nucleotides: TGTGCCAGCAGAGTCCTGGGGGCCCGCGATGAAAAACTGTTTTTT. Translation gives CASRVLGARDEKLFF. V and J are TRBV28 and TRBJ1-4; weak D call: TRBD1 (6 bases). Trimming took 6 bases from V and 6 from J, leaving 17 bases between them. The germline V gene has CDR1 MDHEN and CDR2 SYDVKM. The CDR3 contains 15 residues.

The CDR3 DNA reads as TGTGCCAGCAGTGAAGCGGCAAGTTCCTACGAGCAGTACTTC. This translates into CASSEAASSYEQYF. This chain connects TRBV6-1 to TRBJ2-7; D gene uncertain. Germline CDR1 reads MNHNS; CDR2 reads SASEGT. The CDR3 loop spans 14 amino acids. V was pared by 0 bases and J by 1 base, with 7 bases between.

The rearrangement uses TRBV4-1 and TRBJ2-7; D unresolved. Germline CDR1 and CDR2: MGHRA and YSYEKL. V gave up 2 bases and J gave up 3 bases, with 8 bases separating them. The length of the CDR3 is 13 residues. The CDR3 loop reads CASSQSVSYEQYF. Here the CDR3 DNA reads TGCGCCAGCAGCCAAAGTGTAAGCTACGAGCAGTACTTC.

This chain uses TRBV19 with TRBJ2-5; D unclear. This CDR3 has 13 amino acids. Germline CDR1 and CDR2: LNHDA and SQIVND (reference sequence). The ends were cut back, 1 base at V and 3 bases at J, with 6 bases in the middle. As DNA, the CDR3 is TGTGCCAGTAGTATAGGGCAGAAAGAGACCCAGTACTTC. Its translation: CASSIGQKETQYF.

This chain connects TRBV7-9 to TRBJ2-1, with TRBD2 matching 14 bases. The CDR3 is 17 residues long. Germline CDR1 and CDR2: SEHNR and FQNEAQ (reference sequence). V shed 4 bases and J 8 bases; nucleotides not matched to a gene: 10. CDR3 protein: CASSSPGLAGVSHEQFF. DNA for the CDR3: TGTGCCAGCAGCTCTCCGGGACTAGCGGGAGTGAGCCATGAGCAGTTCTTC. The variable domain in full, completed from reference TRBV7-9 and TRBJ2-1, reads DTGVSQNPRHKITKRGQNVTFRCDPISEHNRLYWYRQTLGQGPEFLTYFQNEAQLEKSRLLSDRFSAERPKGSFSTLEIQRTEQGDSAMYLCASSSPGLAGVSHEQFFGPGTRLTVL.

The V and J genes are TRBV15 and TRBJ2-1; 9 positions agree with TRBD1. The CDR3 spans 15 residues. Unmatched junction bases numbered 6, after V lost 5 bases and J lost 4 bases. Germline V lookup: CDR1 LNHNV, CDR2 YYDKDF (reference sequence). CDR3 DNA: TGTGCCACCAGCCCCCGACAGGGGGGATACAATGAGCAGTTCTTC. Protein sequence: CATSPRQGGYNEQFF.

The chain uses TRBV7-2 and TRBJ2-7; TRBD2 might be the D (6 bases). Germline V CDR1 and CDR2: SGHTA, FQGNSA. With 0 bases removed from V and 7 bases from J, the gap between germline ends came to 16 bases. The CDR3 runs to 15 residues. CDR3 nucleotides: TGTGCCAGCAGCTTAGCGTGGAAAGGGGAGGAAGAGCAGTACTTC. Protein: CASSLAWKGEEEQYF.

In DNA form, the CDR3 reads TGTGCCAGCAGTTACCACCGGGCCAACCCGGGGGAGACCCAGTACTTC. It is translated as CASSYHRANPGETQYF. The V and J genes are TRBV27 and TRBJ2-5; weak D call: TRBD2 (5 bases). Per germline, CDR1 MNHEY and CDR2 SMNVEV (reference sequence). The germline V and J ends were trimmed by 4 bases and 5 bases, with 20 bases remaining between them. This CDR3 spans 16 amino acids.

The V gene is TRBV21-1, the J gene TRBJ1-1; TRBD1, as called in the table, went unchecked against the DNA. TRBV21-1 is a pseudogene segment. The CDR3 loop spans 17 amino acids. This chain's CDR3 is CASSDTGQGFMNTEAFF. CDR3 DNA: TGTGCCAGCAGCGATACGGGACAGGGTTTCATGAACACTGAAGCTTTCTTT.

The chain is built from TRBV5-4 and TRBJ2-7; D gene ambiguous. Per germline, CDR1 SGHNT and CDR2 YYREEE (reference sequence). V gave up 5 bases and J gave up 3 bases, with 12 bases separating them. The CDR3 consists of 13 residues. The CDR3 DNA is TGTGCCAGCAGACACGCAGATGACTACGAGCAGTACTTC. This translates into CASRHADDYEQYF.

This clone was observed a handful of times. Other DNA variants within this sample encode the same CDR3. This chain uses TRBV6-5 with TRBJ1-1; D is possibly TRBD1 (5 bases). The germline V gene has CDR1 MNHEY and CDR2 SVGAGI. V was clipped by 2 bases and J by 4 bases, with 8 bases between them. The CDR3 sequence is 13 residues long. The CDR3 region has the DNA TGTGCCAGCAGTTACGGGGGTAGCACTGAAGCTTTCTTT. It codes for CASSYGGSTEAFF.

In the case of this clone: The sample carries other DNA sequences with the same CDR3. The rearrangement uses TRBV30 and TRBJ2-5; possibly TRBD1 or TRBD2 for D (5 bases each). Germline V gene data show CDR1 as GTSNPN and CDR2 as SVGIG (reference sequence). The CDR3 is 11 residues long. Trimming shortened V by 1 base and J by 5 bases, and 5 bases separated the two germline ends. The CDR3 region is CAWSGGETQYF. DNA for the CDR3: TGTGCCTGGAGTGGGGGGGAGACCCAGTACTTC.

The genes are TRBV30 and TRBJ2-1; D may correspond to TRBD1 or TRBD2 (5 bases each). This CDR3 comprises 18 residues. CDR1 GTSNPN and CDR2 SVGIG come from the germline V gene (reference sequence). Trimming took 0 bases from V and 8 from J, leaving 26 bases between them. The CDR3 DNA reads TGTGCCTGGAGTGTACGAGCGCTCCGGACTGTAGGGGATGATGAGCAGTTCTTC. Translating gives CAWSVRALRTVGDDEQFF.

A note on this clone: One end of the junction is discordant with germline, which a read error may explain. J is TRBJ2-5 and V is TRBV5-4, with D possibly TRBD1 on 6 matching bases. Per the germline V gene, CDR1 is SGHNT and CDR2 is YYREEE (reference sequence). There are 15 residues in the CDR3. The CDR3 sequence: CAGSLGTGNQETQYF. The CDR3 coding sequence is TGTGCCGGCAGCTTGGGTACAGGGAACCAAGAGACCCAGTACTTC.

Turning to this clone: Other DNA sequences of this sample code for an identical CDR3. The V call is TRBV27, the J call TRBJ2-1, with a weak D call TRBD2 (6 bases). Germline assignment: CDR1 MNHEY and CDR2 SMNVEV (reference sequence). The V end lost 4 bases, the J end lost 9 bases, and 7 bases lay between the germline ends. The CDR3 sequence is 11 residues long. The CDR3 here is CASSSGVEQFF. The CDR3 DNA reads TGTGCCAGCAGTTCGGGGGTTGAGCAGTTCTTC.

This chain connects TRBV27 to TRBJ2-5, with 10 positions matching TRBD1. The tail of the sequence fits TRBJ2-7 better, so the J call may be wrong. In germline, CDR1 is MNHEY, CDR2 SMNVEV (reference sequence). CDR3 length equals 16 residues. The CDR3 DNA reads as TGTGCCAGCAGTTGGGGACCGGGACAGGGGTCCTACGAGCAGTACTTC. Residues: CASSWGPGQGSYEQYF.